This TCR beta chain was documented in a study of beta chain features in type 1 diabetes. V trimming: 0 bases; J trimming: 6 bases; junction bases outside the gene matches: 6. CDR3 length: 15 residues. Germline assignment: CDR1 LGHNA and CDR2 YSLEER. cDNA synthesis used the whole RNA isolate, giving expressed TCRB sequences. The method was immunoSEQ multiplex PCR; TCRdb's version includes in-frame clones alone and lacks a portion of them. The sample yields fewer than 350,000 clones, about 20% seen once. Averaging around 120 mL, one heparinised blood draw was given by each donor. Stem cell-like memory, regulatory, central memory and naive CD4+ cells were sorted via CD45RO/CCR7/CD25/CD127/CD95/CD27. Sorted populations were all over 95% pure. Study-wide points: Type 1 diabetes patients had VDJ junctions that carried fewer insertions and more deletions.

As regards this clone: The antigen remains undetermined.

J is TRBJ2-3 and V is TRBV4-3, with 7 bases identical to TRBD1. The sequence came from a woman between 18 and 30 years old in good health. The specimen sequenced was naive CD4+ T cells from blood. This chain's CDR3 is CASSQDVGGPDTQYF. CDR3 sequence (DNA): TGCGCCAGCAGCCAAGATGTAGGGGGCCCGGATACGCAGTATTTT.